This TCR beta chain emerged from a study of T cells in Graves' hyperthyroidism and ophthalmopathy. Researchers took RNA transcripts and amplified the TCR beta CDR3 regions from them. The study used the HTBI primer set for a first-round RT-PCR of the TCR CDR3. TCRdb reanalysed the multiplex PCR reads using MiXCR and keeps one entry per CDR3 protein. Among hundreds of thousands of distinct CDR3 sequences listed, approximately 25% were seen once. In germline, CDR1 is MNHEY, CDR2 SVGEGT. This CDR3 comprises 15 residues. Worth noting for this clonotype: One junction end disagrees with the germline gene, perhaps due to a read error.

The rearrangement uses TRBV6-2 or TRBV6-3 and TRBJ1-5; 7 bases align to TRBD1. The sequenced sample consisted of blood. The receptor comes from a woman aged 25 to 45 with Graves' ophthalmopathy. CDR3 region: CASRDSPMSNQPQHF. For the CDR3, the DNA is TGTGCCAGCCGGGACAGCCCTATGAGCAATCAGCCACAGCATTTT.